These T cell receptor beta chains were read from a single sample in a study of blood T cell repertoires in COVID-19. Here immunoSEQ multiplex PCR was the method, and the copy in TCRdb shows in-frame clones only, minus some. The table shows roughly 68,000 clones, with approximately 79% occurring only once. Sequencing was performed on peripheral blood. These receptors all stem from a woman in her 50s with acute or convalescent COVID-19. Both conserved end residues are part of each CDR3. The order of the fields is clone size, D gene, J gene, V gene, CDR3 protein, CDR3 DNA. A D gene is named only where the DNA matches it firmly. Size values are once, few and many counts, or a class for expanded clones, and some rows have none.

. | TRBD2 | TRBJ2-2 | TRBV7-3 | CASSLLAGSTGELFF | TGTGCCAGCAGCTTACTAGCGGGATCCACCGGGGAGCTGTTTTTT
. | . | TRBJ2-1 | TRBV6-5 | CASGHSNSYNEQFF | TGTGCCTCCGGACACTCGAACTCCTACAATGAGCAGTTCTTC
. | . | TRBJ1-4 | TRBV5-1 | CASSAGWSEKLFF | TGCGCCAGCAGTGCAGGGTGGAGTGAAAAACTGTTTTTT
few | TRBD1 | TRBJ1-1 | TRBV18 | CASSPGTGLMNTEAFF | TGTGCCAGCTCACCCGGGACAGGACTAATGAACACTGAAGCTTTCTTT
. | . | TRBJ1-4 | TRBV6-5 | CASSSVGATDEKLFF | TGTGCCAGCAGTTCCGTAGGGGCGACCGATGAAAAACTGTTTTTT
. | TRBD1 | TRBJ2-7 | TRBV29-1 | CSVRSQGYEQYF | TGCAGCGTCCGATCACAGGGGTACGAGCAGTACTTC
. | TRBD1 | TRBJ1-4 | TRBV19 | CASSQRRDSLATNEKLFF | TGTGCCAGTAGTCAACGCCGGGACAGCCTTGCAACTAATGAAAAACTGTTTTTT
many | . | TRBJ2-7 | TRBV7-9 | CASSLAKGHFYEQYF | TGTGCCAGCAGCTTGGCAAAAGGACACTTCTACGAGCAGTACTTC
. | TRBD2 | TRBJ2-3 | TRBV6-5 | CATAIGLVIIGQYF | TGTGCCACCGCCATCGGACTAGTGATAATTGGGCAGTATTTT
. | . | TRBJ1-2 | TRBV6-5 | CASSYSTSANGYTF | TGTGCCAGCAGTTACTCGACTTCCGCAAACGGCTACACCTTC
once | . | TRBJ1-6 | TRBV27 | CASSLVRVENSPLHF | TGTGCCAGCAGTCTTGTACGGGTAGAAAATTCACCCCTCCACTTT
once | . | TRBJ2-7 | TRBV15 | CATETPGYEQYF | TGTGCCACTGAAACCCCGGGCTACGAGCAGTACTTC
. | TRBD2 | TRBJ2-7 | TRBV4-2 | CASSQQTSGANYEQYF | TGTGCCAGCAGCCAACAGACTAGCGGGGCAAACTACGAGCAGTACTTC
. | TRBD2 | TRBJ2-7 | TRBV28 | CASTSGTSIAEQYF | TGTGCCAGCACCTCCGGGACTAGCATTGCCGAGCAGTACTTC
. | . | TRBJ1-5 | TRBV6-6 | CASSSGASSNQPQHF | TGTGCCAGCAGTTCTGGGGCTTCCAGCAATCAGCCCCAGCATTTT
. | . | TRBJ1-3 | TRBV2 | CASTRGTSGNTIYF | TGTGCCAGCACCAGGGGAACGTCTGGAAACACCATATATTTT
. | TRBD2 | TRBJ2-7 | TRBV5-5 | CASSSGLAYEQYF | TGTGCCAGCAGCTCGGGACTAGCCTACGAGCAGTACTTC
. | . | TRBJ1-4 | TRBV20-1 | CSASQAGGEKLFF | TGCAGTGCTAGTCAGGCCGGAGGGGAAAAACTGTTTTTT
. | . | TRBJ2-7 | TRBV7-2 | CASSLRLGSSEVNEQYF | TGTGCCAGCAGCTTAAGGTTAGGGTCTAGCGAGGTCAACGAGCAGTACTTC
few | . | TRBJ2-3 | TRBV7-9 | CASSPGQIDTDTQYF | TGTGCCAGCAGCCCCGGACAGATTGACACAGATACGCAGTATTTT
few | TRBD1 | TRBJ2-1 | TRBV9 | CASSVVGQGSGGHNEQFF | TGTGCCAGCAGCGTAGTTGGACAGGGTAGCGGAGGACACAATGAGCAGTTCTTC
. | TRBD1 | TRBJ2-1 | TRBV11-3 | CASSLEGAHPYNEQFF | TGTGCCAGCAGTCTTGAGGGGGCGCACCCCTACAATGAGCAGTTCTTC
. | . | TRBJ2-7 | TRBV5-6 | CASSLFSSEQYF | TGTGCCAGCAGCTTGTTTAGCTCCGAGCAGTACTTC
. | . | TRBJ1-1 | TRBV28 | CASSPDRTEAFF | TGTGCCAGCAGTCCTGACAGAACTGAAGCTTTCTTT
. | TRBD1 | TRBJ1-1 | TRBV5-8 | CASTYRRTGNTEAFF | TGTGCCAGCACCTATCGGAGGACAGGGAACACTGAAGCTTTCTTT
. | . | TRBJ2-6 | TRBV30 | CAWNKGLLAGANVLTF | TGTGCCTGGAACAAGGGGCTGCTTGCTGGGGCCAACGTCCTGACTTTC
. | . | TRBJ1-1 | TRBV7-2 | CASSPNRELEAFF | TGTGCCAGCAGCCCTAATAGAGAACTTGAAGCTTTCTTT
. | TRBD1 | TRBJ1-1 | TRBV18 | CASSQTGGGSTEAFF | TGTGCCAGCTCACAGACAGGGGGCGGGAGCACTGAAGCTTTCTTT
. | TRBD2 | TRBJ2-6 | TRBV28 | CASGRGREISSGANVLTF | TGTGCCAGTGGCCGCGGGAGAGAAATTAGCTCTGGGGCCAACGTCCTGACTTTC
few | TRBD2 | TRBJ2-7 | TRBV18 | CASTPTRLAGAEQYF | TGTGCCAGCACCCCGACGCGGCTAGCGGGGGCCGAGCAGTACTTC
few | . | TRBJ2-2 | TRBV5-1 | CASSSGTLNTGELFF | TGCGCCAGCAGTTCGGGGACACTGAACACCGGGGAGCTGTTTTTT
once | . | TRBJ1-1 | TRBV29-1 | CSVVRQTGTEAFF | TGCAGCGTTGTTCGTCAGACGGGGACTGAAGCTTTCTTT
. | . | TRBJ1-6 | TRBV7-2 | CASSFVNSPLHF | TGTGCCAGCAGCTTCGTCAATTCACCCCTCCACTTT
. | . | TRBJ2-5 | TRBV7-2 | CASSSIRGQQETQYF | TGTGCCAGCAGCTCAATAAGAGGACAGCAAGAGACCCAGTACTTC
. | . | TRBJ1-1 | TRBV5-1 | CASRSGGDDTEAFF | TGCGCCAGCAGATCCGGGGGAGATGATACTGAAGCTTTCTTT
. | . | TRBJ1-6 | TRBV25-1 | CASSDPTSNSPLHF | TGTGCCAGCAGTGACCCCACCAGTAATTCACCCCTCCACTTT
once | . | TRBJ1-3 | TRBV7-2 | CASSLVQGSGAGGNTIYF | TGTGCCAGCAGCTTAGTTCAGGGATCCGGCGCGGGAGGAAACACCATATATTTT
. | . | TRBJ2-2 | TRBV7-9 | CASSLKGLPLNTGELFF | TGTGCCAGCAGCTTAAAGGGACTTCCTCTGAACACCGGGGAGCTGTTTTTT
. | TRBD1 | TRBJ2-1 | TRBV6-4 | CASSATGGLYNEQFF | TGTGCCAGCAGCGCGACAGGGGGCCTATACAATGAGCAGTTCTTC
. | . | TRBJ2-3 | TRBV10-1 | CASSDPRSSTDTQYF | TGCGCCAGCAGTGATCCAAGGAGTAGCACAGATACGCAGTATTTT
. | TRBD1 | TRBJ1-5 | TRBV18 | CASSPQLTGDGRGQPQHF | TGTGCCAGCTCACCTCAACTTACAGGGGACGGTAGGGGTCAGCCCCAGCATTTT
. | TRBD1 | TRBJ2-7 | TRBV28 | CASSIGGQGSYEQYF | TGTGCCAGCAGCATAGGAGGACAGGGCTCCTACGAGCAGTACTTC
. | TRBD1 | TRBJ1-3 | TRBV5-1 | CASRPQPQGRSGNTIYF | TGCGCCAGCAGACCCCAGCCACAGGGGCGCTCTGGAAACACCATATATTTT
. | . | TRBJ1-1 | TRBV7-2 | CASRPGGTEAFF | TGTGCCAGCAGACCCGGGGGCACTGAAGCTTTCTTT